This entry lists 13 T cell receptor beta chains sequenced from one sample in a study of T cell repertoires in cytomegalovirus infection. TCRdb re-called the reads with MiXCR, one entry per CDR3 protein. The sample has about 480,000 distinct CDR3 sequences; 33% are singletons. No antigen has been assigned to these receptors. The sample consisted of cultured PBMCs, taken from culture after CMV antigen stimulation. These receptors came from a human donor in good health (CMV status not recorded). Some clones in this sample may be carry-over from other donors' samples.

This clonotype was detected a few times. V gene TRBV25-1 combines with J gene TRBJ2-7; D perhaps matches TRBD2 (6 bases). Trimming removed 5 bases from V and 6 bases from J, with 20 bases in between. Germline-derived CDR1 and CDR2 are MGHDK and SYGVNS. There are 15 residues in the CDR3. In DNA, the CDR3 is TGTGCCAGCAGTTGGACCGGGGGAGCGTTGGGCGAGCAGTACTTC. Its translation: CASSWTGGALGEQYF.

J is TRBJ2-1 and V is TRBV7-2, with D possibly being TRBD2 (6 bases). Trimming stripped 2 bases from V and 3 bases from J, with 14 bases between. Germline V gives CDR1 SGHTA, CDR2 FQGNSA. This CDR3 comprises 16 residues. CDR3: CASSLRTGLLYNEQFF. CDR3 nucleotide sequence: TGTGCCAGCAGCTTACGTACGGGACTCCTCTACAATGAGCAGTTCTTC. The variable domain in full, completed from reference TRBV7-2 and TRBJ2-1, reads GAGVSQSPSNKVTEKGKDVELRCDPISGHTALYWYRQSLGQGLEFLIYFQGNSAPDKSGLPSDRFSAERTGGSVSTLTIQRTQQEDSAVYLCASSLRTGLLYNEQFFGPGTRLTVL.

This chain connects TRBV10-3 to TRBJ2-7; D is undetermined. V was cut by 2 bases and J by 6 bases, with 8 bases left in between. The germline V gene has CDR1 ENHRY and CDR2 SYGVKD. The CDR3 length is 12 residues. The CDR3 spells CAISETTREQYV. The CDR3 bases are TGTGCCATCAGTGAGACAACCCGCGAGCAGTACGTC.

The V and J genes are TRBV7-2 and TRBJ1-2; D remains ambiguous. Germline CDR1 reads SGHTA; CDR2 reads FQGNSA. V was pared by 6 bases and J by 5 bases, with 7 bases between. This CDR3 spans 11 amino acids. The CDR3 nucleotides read TGTGCCAGCAGAACCCGGTATGGCTACACCTTC. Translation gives CASRTRYGYTF. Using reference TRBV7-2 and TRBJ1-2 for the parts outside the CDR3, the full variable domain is GAGVSQSPSNKVTEKGKDVELRCDPISGHTALYWYRQSLGQGLEFLIYFQGNSAPDKSGLPSDRFSAERTGGSVSTLTIQRTQQEDSAVYLCASRTRYGYTFGSGTRLTVV.

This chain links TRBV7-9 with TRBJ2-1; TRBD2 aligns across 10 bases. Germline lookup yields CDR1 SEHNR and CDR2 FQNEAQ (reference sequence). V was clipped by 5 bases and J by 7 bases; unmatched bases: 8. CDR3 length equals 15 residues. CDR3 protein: CASSHLAGVDNEQFF. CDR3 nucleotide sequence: TGTGCCAGCAGCCACCTAGCGGGGGTGGATAATGAGCAGTTCTTC.

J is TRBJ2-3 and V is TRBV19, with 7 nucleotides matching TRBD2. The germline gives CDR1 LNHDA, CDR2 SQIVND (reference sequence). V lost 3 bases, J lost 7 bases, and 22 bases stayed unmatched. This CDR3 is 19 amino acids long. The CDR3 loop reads CASSIGGGQTVVVANTQYF. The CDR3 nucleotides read TGTGCCAGTAGTATTGGGGGAGGGCAGACTGTCGTGGTCGCAAATACGCAGTATTTT.

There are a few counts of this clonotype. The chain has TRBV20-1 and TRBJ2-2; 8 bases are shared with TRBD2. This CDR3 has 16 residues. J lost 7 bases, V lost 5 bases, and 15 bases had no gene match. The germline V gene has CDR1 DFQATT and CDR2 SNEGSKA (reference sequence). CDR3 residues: CSASHPGLGIGGELFF. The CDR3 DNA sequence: TGCAGTGCTTCTCATCCGGGACTAGGGATCGGCGGGGAGCTGTTTTTT.

The CDR3 nucleotides read TGCAGTGCTAGGCCCGCTAGCGGGAGTTGGGTTGAGACCCAGTACTTC. The encoded protein is CSARPASGSWVETQYF. J is TRBJ2-5 and V is TRBV20-1; 10 bases map to TRBD2. With V trimmed by 3 bases and J by 5 bases, 12 bases remained unmatched. The CDR3 is 16 residues long. CDR1 DFQATT and CDR2 SNEGSKA come from the germline V gene (reference sequence).

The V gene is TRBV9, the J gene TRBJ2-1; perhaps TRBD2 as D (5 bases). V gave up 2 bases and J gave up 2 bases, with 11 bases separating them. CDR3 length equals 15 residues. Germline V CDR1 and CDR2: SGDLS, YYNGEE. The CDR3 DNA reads TGTGCCAGCAGCGTCTCGCAGCGGACCTACAATGAGCAGTTCTTC. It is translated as CASSVSQRTYNEQFF.

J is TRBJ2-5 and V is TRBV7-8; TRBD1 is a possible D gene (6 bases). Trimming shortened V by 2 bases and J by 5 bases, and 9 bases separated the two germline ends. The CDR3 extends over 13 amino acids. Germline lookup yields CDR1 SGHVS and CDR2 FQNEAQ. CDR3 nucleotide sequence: TGTGCCAGCAGCTTAAGGGGGACGGAGACCCAGTACTTC. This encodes CASSLRGTETQYF.

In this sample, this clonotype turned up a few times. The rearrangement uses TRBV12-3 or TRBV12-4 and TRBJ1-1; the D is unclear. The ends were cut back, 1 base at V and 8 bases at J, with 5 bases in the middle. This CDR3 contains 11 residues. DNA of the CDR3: TGTGCCAGCAGTTTAGAGTCGGAAGCTTTCTTT. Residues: CASSLESEAFF.

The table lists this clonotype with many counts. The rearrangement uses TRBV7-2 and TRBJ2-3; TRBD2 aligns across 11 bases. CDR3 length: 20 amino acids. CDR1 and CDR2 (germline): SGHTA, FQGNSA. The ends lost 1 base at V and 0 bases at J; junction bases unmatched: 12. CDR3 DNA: TGTGCCAGCAGCTTAGGATCTCTACTAGCGGGAGTTACTAGCACAGATACGCAGTATTTT. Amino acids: CASSLGSLLAGVTSTDTQYF.

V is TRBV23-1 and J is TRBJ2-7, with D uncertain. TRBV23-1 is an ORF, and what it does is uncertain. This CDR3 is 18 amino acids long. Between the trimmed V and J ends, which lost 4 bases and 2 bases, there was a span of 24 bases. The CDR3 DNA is TGCGCCAGCAGTCCCCCACGGTTAATCCGGGCTTCTACCTACGAGCAGTACTTC. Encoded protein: CASSPPRLIRASTYEQYF.